This T cell receptor (beta chain) was obtained from a study of cytomegalovirus exposure and HLA in healthy donors. On the study more broadly: A subsequent analysis stated that the 95 to 150 validation repertoires were run on the same platform as the approximately 700 first-cohort repertoires.

Trimming stripped 5 bases from V and 6 bases from J, with 8 bases between. Per the germline V gene, CDR1 is LNHDA and CDR2 is SQIVND (reference sequence). The CDR3 covers 12 residues. Study-level results: In vitro, three CMV-associated chains proved specific for CMV antigens. It was reported that the classifier diagnosed cytomegalovirus status with high specificity and sensitivity in both the original and validation cohorts. Usually a TCR sequence was rare, but some public TCRs were found in many donors.

This table comes from immunoSEQ multiplex PCR, and its TCRdb copy is limited to in-frame clones, with some not included. The sample yields about 98,000 clones, 87% seen once. In the case of this clone: Antigen: not known.

The genes are TRBV19 and TRBJ2-4; D is unclear. The sequence was obtained from a man between 18 and 29 years old in good health and CMV-seropositive. Sequenced material: PBMCs. CDR3 DNA: TGTGCCAGTAGTTTACCGGGAAACATTCAGTACTTC. Translated: CASSLPGNIQYF.